The 25 T cell receptor beta chains below all came from one sample that was sequenced in a study of T-cell reconstitution after alpha-beta-depleted transplantation in children. This sample's TCRbeta library carried unique molecular identifier barcodes. MiXCR was run by TCRdb on the PCR reads, yielding one entry per CDR3 protein. The sample lists 900,000 or so distinct CDR3 sequences; around 15% were seen once. The sample here was PBMCs, mostly from graft donor cells, taken 360 days after TCRalphabeta/CD19-depleted stem cell transplant. These receptors came from a male patient aged 5 to 17 who had a stem cell transplant for acute lymphoblastic leukemia, so the T cells may come from the graft donor.

The sample holds many counts of this clonotype. The rearrangement links TRBV29-1 to TRBJ1-2; TRBD1 aligns across 10 bases. The germline CDR1 and CDR2 sequences are SQVTM and ANQGSEA. CDR3 length: 11 residues. J lost 7 bases, V lost 5 bases, and 1 base had no gene match. Here the CDR3 reads CSVRTGGGYTF. In DNA, the CDR3 is TGCAGCGTTCGGACAGGGGGTGGCTACACCTTC.

The chain uses TRBV6-4 and TRBJ2-2; 7 bases align to TRBD2. The junction had 11 bases not matched to a gene; V was cut back by 11 bases and J by 2 bases. CDR3 length: 15 residues. Germline-derived CDR1 and CDR2 are MRHNA and SNTAGT. In DNA form, the CDR3 reads TGTGCCCGAAACCCCGGGACTAACAACACCGGGGAGCTGTTTTTT. Amino acids: CARNPGTNNTGELFF.

V and J are TRBV7-8 and TRBJ2-5, with D uncertain. Germline CDR1 reads SGHVS; CDR2 reads FQNEAQ. The CDR3 is 12 amino acids. The V gene lost 0 bases and the J gene lost 9 bases, with 8 bases spanning the gap. CDR3 sequence: CASSLALIAQYF. The CDR3 region has the DNA TGTGCCAGCAGCTTAGCGCTGATCGCCCAGTACTTC.

This clonotype showed up just a few times. The chain employs TRBV7-2 and TRBJ2-7, with unresolved D. CDR3 length equals 13 residues. The germline gives CDR1 SGHTA, CDR2 FQGNSA. Trimming left V 1 base short and J 9 bases short, with 13 bases between. CDR3 coding DNA: TGTGCCAGCAGCTTAGATAGTTACGCCGGGCAGTACTTC. Protein sequence: CASSLDSYAGQYF.

V is TRBV7-9 and J is TRBJ2-7; no firm D call. The CDR3 has 13 residues. The V end was cut by 5 bases, the J end by 0 bases, with 8 bases between. Germline V gives CDR1 SEHNR, CDR2 FQNEAQ (reference sequence). The CDR3 region is CASSPNFSYEQYF. The CDR3 bases are TGTGCCAGCAGCCCTAACTTCTCCTACGAGCAGTACTTC.

The chain couples TRBV3-1 to TRBJ2-1, with TRBD1 matching 7 bases. CDR3 size: 17 residues. Germline CDR1 LGHDT, CDR2 YNNKEL (reference sequence). V shed 0 bases, J shed 5 bases, and the junction held 10 bases outside the gene matches. The CDR3 loop reads CASSQDWGTAMDNEQFF. The CDR3 region has the DNA TGTGCCAGCAGCCAAGATTGGGGGACAGCTATGGACAATGAGCAGTTCTTC.

This chain uses TRBV24-1 with TRBJ2-2, with D possibly TRBD1 on 6 matching bases. This CDR3 is built from 16 residues. Germline CDR1 reads KGHDR; CDR2 reads SFDVKD. The V end lost 3 bases, the J end lost 3 bases, and 13 bases lay between the germline ends. CDR3 region: CATSDLRDTYTGELFF. CDR3 bases: TGTGCCACCAGTGATCTCCGGGACACTTACACCGGGGAGCTGTTTTTT.

CDR3 loop: CATSPVSSYSYEQYF. CDR3 DNA: TGTGCCACCAGCCCCGTCAGCAGTTACTCCTACGAGCAGTACTTC. The genes are TRBV15 and TRBJ2-7; no definite D call. Looked up from germline, CDR1 is LNHNV and CDR2 is YYDKDF (reference sequence). The V end was cut by 5 bases, the J end by 0 bases, with 14 bases between. This CDR3 has 15 residues.

The chain combines TRBV2 with TRBJ2-3; weak D call: TRBD1 (8 bases). Germline V gene data show CDR1 as SNHLY and CDR2 as FYNNEI. The CDR3 length is 16 residues. The V end was cut by 6 bases, the J end by 6 bases, with 22 bases between. CDR3 residues: CASRAGGQVLADTQYF. CDR3 DNA sequence: TGTGCCAGCAGGGCCGGGGGACAGGTACTAGCGGATACGCAGTATTTT.

The chain joins TRBV4-1 to TRBJ2-7; D remains unclear. The germline gives CDR1 MGHRA, CDR2 YSYEKL. V was pared by 1 base and J by 0 bases, with 10 bases between. The CDR3 has 15 residues. The CDR3 coding sequence is TGCGCCAGCAGCCAAGGACGGACGCTCTCCTACGAGCAGTACTTC. Translated: CASSQGRTLSYEQYF.

The CDR3 protein is CSARGASWYNLEQYF. In DNA, the CDR3 is TGCAGTGCTAGAGGCGCTAGCTGGTACAACCTTGAGCAGTACTTC. This chain links TRBV20-1 with TRBJ2-7; D is possibly TRBD2 (5 bases). The CDR3 consists of 15 residues. CDR1 is DFQATT, CDR2 SNEGSKA, per germline (reference sequence). V was pared by 1 base and J by 7 bases, with 20 bases between.

The chain has TRBV3-1 and TRBJ2-1, with TRBD2 matching over 10 bases. CDR1 is LGHDT and CDR2 is YNNKEL in the germline V gene (reference sequence). J was trimmed by 9 bases and V by 3 bases; bases with no gene match: 5. The CDR3 has 14 residues. CDR3 residues: CASSQVSGRTEQFF. The CDR3 DNA reads as TGTGCCAGCAGCCAGGTTAGCGGGAGGACTGAGCAGTTCTTC.

V and J are TRBV7-9 and TRBJ1-1, with D unclear. Trimming cost V 5 bases and J 1 base, with 11 bases left between them. The CDR3 is 14 amino acids. Germline CDR1 SEHNR, CDR2 FQNEAQ (reference sequence). The CDR3 reads CASSRMKTNTEAFF. In DNA, the CDR3 is TGTGCCAGCAGCCGGATGAAAACGAACACTGAAGCTTTCTTT.

Ten or more counts support this clonotype. DNA of the CDR3: TGCGCCAGCAGCTTAGACCCCCATGGGAAAGATACGCAGTATTTT. Encoded protein: CASSLDPHGKDTQYF. The rearrangement joins TRBV5-1 to TRBJ2-3; no definite D call. V lost 2 bases to trimming and J lost 5 bases, with 15 bases between them. Germline-derived CDR1 and CDR2 are SGHRS and YFSETQ. The CDR3 has 15 residues.

There are a few counts of this clonotype. The chain employs TRBV24-1 and TRBJ2-1, with D possibly called TRBD1 or TRBD2 (5 bases each). The CDR3 length is 15 residues. Germline-derived CDR1 and CDR2 are KGHDR and SFDVKD. Deletions cut 1 base from V and 7 bases from J, with 13 bases between. The CDR3 reads CATSDFWLAGNEQFF. DNA of the CDR3: TGTGCCACCAGTGATTTTTGGCTAGCAGGGAATGAGCAGTTCTTC.

This clonotype has a count of ten or more. The genes are TRBV7-9 and TRBJ1-1; D is possibly TRBD1 (5 bases). The germline gives CDR1 SEHNR, CDR2 FQNEAQ (reference sequence). The CDR3 length is 13 residues. V was clipped by 6 bases and J by 3 bases, with 11 bases between them. CDR3: CASSPSGDTEAFF. CDR3 nucleotides: TGTGCCAGCAGTCCTTCGGGGGACACTGAAGCTTTCTTT.

V usage is TRBV20-1 and J usage is TRBJ2-1; D is undetermined. V was shortened by 4 bases and J by 0 bases, with 13 bases between the two germline ends. The length of the CDR3 is 15 residues. CDR1 is DFQATT and CDR2 is SNEGSKA in the germline V gene (reference sequence). The DNA of the CDR3 is TGCAGTGCTATCACCTTACAGTTCTCCTACAATGAGCAGTTCTTC. This gives the protein CSAITLQFSYNEQFF.

The chain is built from TRBV3-1 and TRBJ2-1, with D tentatively TRBD1 (6 bases). V was shortened by 1 base and J by 7 bases, with 17 bases between the two germline ends. This CDR3 has 16 residues. Germline assignment: CDR1 LGHDT and CDR2 YNNKEL (reference sequence). This CDR3 reads CASSQASHRARNEQFF. CDR3 nucleotide sequence: TGTGCCAGCAGCCAAGCTAGCCACAGGGCAAGGAATGAGCAGTTCTTC.

The chain is built from TRBV20-1 and TRBJ2-1, with 7 bases aligning to TRBD2. CDR3 length: 19 amino acids. Germline values: CDR1 DFQATT, CDR2 SNEGSKA (reference sequence). J gave up 0 bases and V 5 bases, and 19 bases lay outside the gene matches. The CDR3 nucleotides read TGCAGTGCTCCTTGGGGTATGGGAGGGTACCCTAGCTCCTACAATGAGCAGTTCTTC. It is translated as CSAPWGMGGYPSSYNEQFF.

This clonotype was recorded many times. This sequence joins TRBV9 and TRBJ2-3; D not certain. There are 14 residues in the CDR3. V lost 3 bases to trimming and J lost 6 bases, with 14 bases between them. CDR1 SGDLS and CDR2 YYNGEE come from the germline V gene. Here the CDR3 reads CASSGSSWADTQYF. The CDR3 bases are TGTGCCAGCAGCGGATCGTCCTGGGCGGATACGCAGTATTTT.

J is TRBJ2-1 and V is TRBV6-5; TRBD2 matches at 7 bases. The germline gives CDR1 MNHEY, CDR2 SVGAGI. V shed 1 base, J shed 4 bases, and the junction held 1 base outside the gene matches. CDR3 length equals 14 residues. CDR3 residues: CASSYFSGYNEQFF. CDR3 nucleotides: TGTGCCAGCAGTTACTTTAGCGGGTACAATGAGCAGTTCTTC.

This clonotype was detected only a few times. The V call is TRBV7-9, the J call TRBJ2-7; 7 positions agree with TRBD2. The germline V gene encodes CDR1 SEHNR and CDR2 FQNEAQ (reference sequence). This CDR3 comprises 15 residues. Trimming took 5 bases from V and 5 from J; bases not matched to a gene: 12. CDR3 region: CASSPPGGAINEQYF. The CDR3 region has the DNA TGTGCCAGCAGCCCCCCGGGGGGAGCGATCAACGAGCAGTACTTC.

This chain connects TRBV6-2 or TRBV6-3 to TRBJ2-2; D gene unclear. CDR3 length equals 16 residues. Germline V gene lookup returns CDR1 MNHEY and CDR2 SVGEGT. Trimming took 4 bases from V and 3 from J, leaving 15 bases between them. In nucleotides, the CDR3 is TGTGCCAGCAGTTTCCCCTCTTATCGGGACACCGGGGAGCTGTTTTTT. Protein: CASSFPSYRDTGELFF.

This clonotype was picked up a small number of times. This chain joins TRBV20-1 and TRBJ2-5; D is uncertain. Trimming stripped 0 bases from V and 5 bases from J, with 13 bases between. This CDR3 region has 14 residues. Germline V gene sequence: CDR1 DFQATT, CDR2 SNEGSKA (reference sequence). In nucleotides, the CDR3 is TGCAGTGCTAGAGATTTGCGGCGTAGGGAGACCCAGTACTTC. As protein: CSARDLRRRETQYF.

This sequence joins TRBV29-1 and TRBJ2-3, with 11 bases fitting TRBD2. The junction had 21 bases not matched to a gene; V was cut back by 1 base and J by 6 bases. CDR1 is SQVTM, CDR2 ANQGSEA, per germline. This CDR3 comprises 20 residues. In DNA, the CDR3 is TGCAGCGTTGAAGCAGCCACAGCAATCTTAGCGGGAGGGCCTTGGGATACGCAGTATTTT. It yields the protein CSVEAATAILAGGPWDTQYF.